One sample yielded the 9 T cell receptor beta chains listed below, sequenced in a study of T cell repertoires in cytomegalovirus infection. TCRdb called the reads again in MiXCR, with one record for every CDR3 protein. Counted here are some 600,000 distinct CDR3 sequences, 20% to 30% occurring once; the ten biggest clones make up roughly 8%. Sequenced material: CD8+ T cells from PBMCs. All receptors come from a human donor in good health (CMV status not recorded). Some clones in this sample may be carry-over from other donors' samples.

This clonotype was seen only a few times. The chain couples TRBV6-5 to TRBJ2-2; weak D call: TRBD2 (5 bases). The germline V gene has CDR1 MNHEY and CDR2 SVGAGI. Trimming shortened V by 6 bases and J by 5 bases, and 13 bases separated the two germline ends. The CDR3 has 14 residues. The CDR3 region is CASSHTPGTGELFF. CDR3 DNA sequence: TGTGCCAGCAGCCACACGCCGGGGACCGGGGAGCTGTTTTTT.

The gene calls are TRBV5-4 and TRBJ2-3; 10 bases align to TRBD2. Trimming at V came to 4 bases and at J to 6 bases, leaving 5 bases not matched to a gene. The CDR3 runs 14 residues. CDR1 is SGHNT, CDR2 YYREEE, per germline (reference sequence). CDR3 in amino acids: CASSPAGGLDTQYF. As DNA, the CDR3 is TGTGCCAGCAGCCCAGCGGGGGGGCTGGATACGCAGTATTTT.

The chain has TRBV18 and TRBJ1-2, with 9 bases that match TRBD1. V lost 6 bases, J lost 3 bases, and 14 bases stayed unmatched. There are 17 residues in the CDR3. CDR1 and CDR2 from the germline V gene are KGHSH and LQKENI. CDR3 amino acids: CASSPGTGPTLDYGYTF. The DNA for the CDR3 is TGTGCCAGCTCGCCTGGGACAGGGCCAACTCTGGACTATGGCTACACCTTC.

V gene TRBV14 combines with J gene TRBJ2-5; D possibly corresponds to TRBD1 (5 bases). This CDR3 is 16 amino acids long. Looked up from germline, CDR1 is SGHDN and CDR2 is FVKESK. V lost 0 bases, J lost 2 bases, and 13 bases lay in between. CDR3 nucleotides: TGTGCCAGCAGCCAAGATCCCAGGGTGGAGCAAGAGACCCAGTACTTC. It encodes CASSQDPRVEQETQYF.

This clonotype came up a few times. The V gene is TRBV6-5, the J gene TRBJ2-3, with D perhaps matching TRBD1 (6 bases). V dropped 6 bases and J dropped 5 bases, with 15 bases sitting between them. Germline CDR1 MNHEY, CDR2 SVGAGI. CDR3 size: 14 residues. CDR3 region: CASRRTQGRDTQYF. In DNA form, the CDR3 reads TGTGCCAGCAGACGAACACAGGGCAGAGATACGCAGTATTTT.

This clonotype was recorded a few times. The rearrangement uses TRBV4-1 and TRBJ1-4; 12 bases align to TRBD1. The germline V gene encodes CDR1 MGHRA and CDR2 YSYEKL. V shed 4 bases, J shed 8 bases, and the junction held 8 bases outside the gene matches. The length of the CDR3 is 16 residues. CDR3 amino acids: CASSPSGTGGEEKLFF. The CDR3 DNA reads as TGCGCCAGCAGCCCCTCCGGGACAGGGGGCGAGGAAAAACTGTTTTTT.

This clonotype was observed a few times. The V and J genes are TRBV6-5 and TRBJ1-3; tentative D call: TRBD1 (5 bases). The CDR3 loop spans 15 amino acids. Germline V gene lookup returns CDR1 MNHEY and CDR2 SVGAGI. Trimming removed 1 base from V and 4 bases from J, with 11 bases in between. The CDR3 loop is CASSYYIGEGNTIYF. Written as DNA, the CDR3 is TGTGCCAGCAGTTACTACATAGGGGAGGGAAACACCATATATTTT.

In its sample, this clonotype was seen many times. The genes are TRBV7-6 and TRBJ2-7; 7 positions match TRBD2. The CDR3 runs to 17 residues. From germline, CDR1 is SGHVS and CDR2 FNYEAQ. Unmatched junction bases numbered 14, after V lost 1 base and J lost 5 bases. CDR3: CASSLENGLVQIHEQYF. In DNA, the CDR3 is TGTGCCAGCAGCTTAGAGAACGGACTAGTCCAGATCCACGAGCAGTACTTC.

This clonotype was seen at least ten times. The CDR3 region is CASSKTDTLYEQYV. CDR3 nucleotide sequence: TGTGCCAGCAGCAAGACAGATACCCTCTACGAGCAGTACGTC. The V gene is TRBV7-8, the J gene TRBJ2-7, with D possibly being TRBD1 (5 bases). With 5 bases removed from V and 3 bases from J, the gap between germline ends came to 14 bases. The CDR3 contains 14 residues. The germline CDR1 and CDR2 sequences are SGHVS and FQNEAQ.